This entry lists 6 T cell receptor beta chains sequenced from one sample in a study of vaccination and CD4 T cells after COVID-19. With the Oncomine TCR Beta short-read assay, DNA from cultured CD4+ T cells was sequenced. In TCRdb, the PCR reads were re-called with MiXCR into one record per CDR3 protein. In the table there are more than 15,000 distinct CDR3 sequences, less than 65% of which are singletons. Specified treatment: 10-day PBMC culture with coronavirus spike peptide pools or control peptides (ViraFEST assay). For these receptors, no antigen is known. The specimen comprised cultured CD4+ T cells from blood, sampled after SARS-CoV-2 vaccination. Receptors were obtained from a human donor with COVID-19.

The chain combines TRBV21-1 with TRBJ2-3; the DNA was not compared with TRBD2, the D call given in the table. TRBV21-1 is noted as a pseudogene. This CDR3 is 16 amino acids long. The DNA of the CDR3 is TGTGCCAGCCCGTGGGCTCGGGGCCCAGGCACAGATACGCAGTATTTT. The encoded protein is CASPWARGPGTDTQYF.

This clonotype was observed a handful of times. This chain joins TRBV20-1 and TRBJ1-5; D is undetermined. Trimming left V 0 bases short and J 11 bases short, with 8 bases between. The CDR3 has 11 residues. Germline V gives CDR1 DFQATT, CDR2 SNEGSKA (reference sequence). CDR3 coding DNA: TGCAGTGCTAGAGATGGTCCAGCCCAGCATTTT. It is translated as CSARDGPAQHF.

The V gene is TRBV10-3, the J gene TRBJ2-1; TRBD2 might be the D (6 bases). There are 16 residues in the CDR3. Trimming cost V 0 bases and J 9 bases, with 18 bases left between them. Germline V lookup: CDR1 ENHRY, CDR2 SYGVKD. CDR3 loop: CAISESIQGGGGEQFF. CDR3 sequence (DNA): TGTGCCATCAGTGAGTCGATCCAGGGAGGAGGTGGTGAGCAGTTCTTC.

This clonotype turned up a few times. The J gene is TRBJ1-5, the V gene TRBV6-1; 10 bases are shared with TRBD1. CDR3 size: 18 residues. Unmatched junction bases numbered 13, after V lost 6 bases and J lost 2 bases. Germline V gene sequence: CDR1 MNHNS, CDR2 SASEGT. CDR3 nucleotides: TGTGCCAGCAGAGGACAGGGGGGGGGTATGGACGGCAATCAGCCCCAGCATTTT. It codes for CASRGQGGGMDGNQPQHF.

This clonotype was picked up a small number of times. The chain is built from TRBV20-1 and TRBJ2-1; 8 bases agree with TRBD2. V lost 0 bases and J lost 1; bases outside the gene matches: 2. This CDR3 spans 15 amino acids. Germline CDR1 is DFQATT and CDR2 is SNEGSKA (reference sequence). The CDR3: CSARDPSGSYNEQFF. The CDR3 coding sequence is TGCAGTGCTAGAGATCCTAGCGGGTCCTACAATGAGCAGTTCTTC.

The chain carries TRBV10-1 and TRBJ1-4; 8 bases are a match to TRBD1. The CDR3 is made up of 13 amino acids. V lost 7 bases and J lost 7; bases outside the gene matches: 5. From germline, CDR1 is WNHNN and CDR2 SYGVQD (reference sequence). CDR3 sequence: CASKIQGVEKLFF. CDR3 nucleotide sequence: TGCGCCAGCAAAATACAGGGGGTTGAAAAACTGTTTTTT.